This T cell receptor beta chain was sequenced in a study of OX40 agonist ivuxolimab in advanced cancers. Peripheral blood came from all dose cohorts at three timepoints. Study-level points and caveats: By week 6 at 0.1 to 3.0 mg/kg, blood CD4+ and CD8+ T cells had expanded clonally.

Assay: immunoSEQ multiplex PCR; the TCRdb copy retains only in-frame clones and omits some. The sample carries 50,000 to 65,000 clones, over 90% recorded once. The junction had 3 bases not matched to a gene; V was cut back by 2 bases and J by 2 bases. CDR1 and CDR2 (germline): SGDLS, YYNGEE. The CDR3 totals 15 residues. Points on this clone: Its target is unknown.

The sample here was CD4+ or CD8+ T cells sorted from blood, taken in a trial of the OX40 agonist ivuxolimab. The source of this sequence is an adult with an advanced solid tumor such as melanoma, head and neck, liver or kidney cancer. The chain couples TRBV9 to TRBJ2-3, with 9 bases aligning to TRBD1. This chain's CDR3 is CASSVGQGITDTQYF. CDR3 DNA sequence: TGTGCCAGCAGCGTTGGACAGGGGATCACAGATACGCAGTATTTT.